This T cell receptor (beta chain) appears in the sequencing data of a study of patients and donors after allogeneic stem cell transplantation (dated by TCRdb to between 2020 and 2021). To note about this clonotype: No cognate antigen has been identified for it. Base qualities were left out, and no much larger clone turns up one base away.

Library preparation employed RT-PCR. Sequencing took place on a NextSeq 550. In-frame beta chains were kept once TCRdb had trimmed the public reads at Q25 with fastp and called clones with MiXCR. Here each entry gathers all rows of one CDR3 protein and keeps the most common genes and DNA. The sample profile shows 900,000 to 1,000,000 distinct CDR3 sequences; roughly 18% of them were found once. Clones ranked in the top ten supply approximately 5.9% of the sample. The CDR3 holds 17 amino acids from the cysteine to the phenylalanine. The only DNA kept is the CDR3, 51 bases in frame from the first base. V trim: 5 bases; J trim: 0 bases; unmatched bases: 8. Reading the germline V gene gives CDR1 SNHLY and CDR2 FYNNEI.

Recombination connected TRBV2 to TRBJ1-1; 11 middle bases align to TRBD1. The sample was blood, either unsorted or a sorted T cell fraction (not recorded which). The sequence was obtained from a human donor who was either an allogeneic HSCT recipient or a stem cell or donor lymphocyte infusion donor (not recorded which). It is not recorded whose cells these are; they may come from a transplant donor. CDR3 loop: CASSPGTGGGMNTEAFF. Here is the DNA: TGTGCCAGCAGTCCCGGGACAGGGGGAGGGATGAACACTGAAGCTTTCTTT.